Sequencing of this TCR beta chain was carried out in a study of cytomegalovirus exposure and HLA in healthy donors (TCRdb year 2017). The study in broad terms: An earlier analysis of several hundred of the donors reported roughly 300 Gb of sequence data and approximately 120 million unique TCR beta sequences obtained from roughly 180 million T cells. A later analysis re-examined previously published TCR beta repertoires from more than 550 donors and added high-resolution HLA genotyping to investigate patterns of TCR occurrence. To predict cytomegalovirus infection status, the study combined high-throughput TCR immunosequencing, statistical association of individual TCRs with disease status, and machine learning. In the later analysis, no new phenotypic data were used to find candidate immune exposures; instead, reliance was placed on TCR beta sequences and their occurrence across donors. Typing coverage differed by locus: A, B, C, DRB1 and DQB1 were typed in roughly 629-630 donors, DQA1 in 522, DPA1 in around 580, and DPB1 in 400 to 490. An earlier analysis of approximately 640 of the donors applied high-throughput TCR beta sequencing to assess whether each TCR beta V gene segment acted as functional or pseudogenic. The T cell repertoires of 666 subjects were profiled by immunosequencing and related to cytomegalovirus serostatus. In addition to the first cohort of about 650 subjects, a separate validation cohort of 120 different subjects was used. The study aimed to test whether signatures of past pathogen exposure could be identified by cataloging public T cell receptors. HLA typing included class I and class II loci at four-digit resolution. Every repertoire in the discovery cohort had been generated on one and the same sequencing platform. Donor age, sex, ethnicity and CMV serostatus were compiled together with the repertoire data. Among the roughly 390 genotyped donors, about 85% belonged to the genetic ancestry cluster associated with self-reported Caucasian donors. An early release that covered some 640 HLA-typed donors contained around 300 gigabases of sequencing data and 85 million to 100 million unique TCR sequences. Genome-wide SNP genotypes for about 60% of the roughly 670 donors were used in a later genetic analysis, which treated that subset as a discovery cohort. Among approximately 370 genotyped donors of the cohort, an average of roughly 230,000 unique TCR beta nucleotide sequences was sequenced per donor, of which about 20% were non-productive. About 5 DR-DQ haplotypes were handled as single units for association and clustering, since linkage in the cohort was strong. Results the study describes overall, beyond this receptor: Because HLA typing was unavailable for some donors at each locus, only the typed subset was used in association tests. At a false discovery rate of 0.05, a later analysis linked fewer than 20,000 TCR beta sequences to specific HLA alleles. This cohort had only TCR beta chains sequenced, and the lack of alpha or paired-chain data limited which features could be detected. In an earlier analysis of 450 to 750 of the donors, most TCR beta V segments appeared in productive rearrangements about 87% or about 30% of the time, broadly matching IMGT annotations. Three of the identified cytomegalovirus-associated TCR beta chains were confirmed in vitro to be specific for cytomegalovirus antigens. Sequencing depth was assumed to be roughly uniform across donors in the presence/absence analyses, though that assumption may not hold. Over 15 rarely observed V segments, including chromosome 9 orphons, were excluded from the earlier analysis of about 500 of the donors because counts were too low. A later genetic analysis reported fewer N-insertions in productive TCRs among donors in an Asian-associated ancestry cluster than the roughly 620-donor mean. A cluster of highly shared sequence variants was judged likely to be a technical artifact of the sequencing pipeline. The only immune exposure information available for the cohort was CMV serostatus. A further reported finding was that TCR beta sequences accurately predicted the HLA-A and HLA-B alleles for most subjects in the first cohort. Some IMGT-functional V segments, including TRBV6-2 and TRBV6-3, could not be distinguished by the 87-base-pair reads and were therefore excluded. A later analysis found that TCR association rates varied across HLA loci, with DRB1 alleles showing the most associated TCRs and HLA-C alleles the fewest. In a later genetic analysis, a missense DCLRE1C variant was associated with V-gene and J-gene trimming of TCR beta chains, and the association was replicated in an independent cohort. Most TCR sequences were observed very rarely across donors, whereas some public TCRs were present in many individuals. It was suggested by the authors that the approach could potentially be generalized to other disease states and immunological phenotypes. A total of 150 to 200 TCR beta chains were listed by the study as associated with cytomegalovirus. When HLA alleles, especially DR and DQ, strongly co-occurred, TCR associations were difficult to assign to individual alleles. Cytomegalovirus status was reported to be diagnosed by the classifier with high specificity and sensitivity in both the original and validation cohorts. According to a later analysis, most CMV-associated TCR beta chains appeared to be HLA-restricted, and the HLA associations seemed to be driven largely by CMV exposure. Linkage disequilibrium might explain the correlated functional status among segregating V segments, but an unknown experimental factor could not be excluded. According to a later analysis, parvovirus B19, influenza, CMV and Epstein-Barr virus appeared linked to several top co-occurrence clusters. In a later analysis, HLA-associated TCR beta chains showed more clonal expansion and lower generation probabilities than non-associated chains that were equally common.

The germline V gene gives CDR1 as SGHTA and CDR2 as FQGNSA. V is pared back by 3 bases and J by 1 base, with 6 bases lying between the germline termini. Taken from cysteine to phenylalanine, the CDR3 has 13 residues. Just the 39-base CDR3 DNA is kept, in frame starting at base 1. The cohort consisted of approximately 670 healthy bone marrow donors. At the time of sampling, every cohort member was nominally healthy, though immune exposures that went unrecorded were likely present. The donor tested CMV seropositive, placing the donor among the 250 to 350 seropositive members of the cohort. Every donor gave a peripheral blood sample, and the peripheral blood mononuclear cells from that sample were used for TCR beta sequencing. The Qiagen DNeasy Blood Extraction Kit was used to extract genomic DNA from the blood cell samples. The method was the immunoSEQ multiplex PCR assay. For the multiplex PCR, a mixture combining 60 forward primers for TCR Vbeta segments and 13 reverse primers for TCR Jbeta segments was used. The CDR3 region of rearranged TCR beta genes was amplified from genomic DNA by a multiplex PCR assay. The amplified TCR beta libraries were sequenced on the Illumina HiSeq System as 87-base-pair reads. As for the original processing: A later analysis tallied 75 million to 85 million unique TCR beta chains across the approximately 670 repertoires, and roughly 11 million of those chains were shared by two or more donors. Raw reads were error-corrected and collapsed into unique sequences with a nearest-neighbor algorithm that merged closely related sequences to remove PCR and sequencing errors. To assign V, D and J gene segments, CDR3 sequences were aligned to IMGT reference sequences. For a sequence to be retained, a match of at least six nucleotides to both a V gene segment and a J gene segment was required. A rearrangement counted as productive if the CDR3 had no stop codons and remained in frame with V and J, and every other rearrangement counted as non-productive. Following IMGT convention, CDR3 was defined as the stretch from the second conserved V-encoded cysteine to the conserved J-encoded phenylalanine. In an earlier analysis of some 550 of the donors, sequences lacking an unambiguous match to a single V gene segment were excluded. An earlier analysis of roughly 590 of the donors called V segments functional above 56.7% productive rearrangements and segregating when the between-donor standard deviation exceeded 5%. A statistical classification framework was developed to diagnose cytomegalovirus status using the catalog of TCR beta chain sequences. In a later analysis, V and J genes were assigned by comparing TCR nucleotide sequences against IMGT/GENE-DB human TR gene sequences. Using the TCRdist pipeline, a later analysis assigned CDR3 sequences along with most-parsimonious VDJ recombination scenarios. In a later analysis, each TCR beta chain was defined by its CDR3 amino acid sequence together with its V-gene family, and reads lacking a unique V-gene family were excluded. A later analysis removed several hundred highly shared, low-generation-probability nucleotide sequences to deal with suspected cross-contamination and a sequencing artifact. In a later analysis, a clonal expansion index was calculated for each public chain from normalized within-repertoire ranks of inferred template counts. In a later analysis, generation probabilities were computed using a VDJ recombination model fitted to out-of-frame rearrangements, and the results were checked against IGoR. In a later analysis, hypergeometric tests were used to score TCR-TCR, TCR-HLA and TCR-CMV co-occurrence, with a repertoire-size bias correction applied to TCR pairs. To estimate false discovery rates, a later analysis permuted the HLA or CMV assignments 20 times. In a later analysis, co-occurring TCRs were grouped using DBSCAN, with TCRdist sequence similarity added in when clustering inside HLA-allele-positive subsets. Repertoires with fewer than 30,000 or more than 120,000 public chains were left out of co-occurrence clustering, as were four to six repertoires with anomalous nucleotide sharing. Entries here come from immuneACCESS through TCRdb and include only in-frame sequences with V and J called. Some clones fail to appear in such tables; in the studies checked, an unresolved V gene covers under half of the shortfall, and the cause of the remainder is unknown. The V and J calls and clone size come from that table; D and trimming were worked out from the DNA. This sample gives 150,000 to 200,000 clones in total; around 84% of them show up just once. The ten largest clonotypes hold around 8% of the sample.

As for this clone: The specificity of this receptor is unknown. No clone much larger than this one lies a single base away; base qualities are absent.

The rearrangement joined TRBV7-2 to TRBJ2-5; the best D guess is TRBD2, with 5 bases matching. The source material was PBMCs. The sequence was obtained from a male donor in good health and CMV-seropositive. In nucleotide form, the sequence is TGTGCCAGCAGCTTCGGGGTCCAAGAGACCCAGTACTTC. Translated, it gives CASSFGVQETQYF.